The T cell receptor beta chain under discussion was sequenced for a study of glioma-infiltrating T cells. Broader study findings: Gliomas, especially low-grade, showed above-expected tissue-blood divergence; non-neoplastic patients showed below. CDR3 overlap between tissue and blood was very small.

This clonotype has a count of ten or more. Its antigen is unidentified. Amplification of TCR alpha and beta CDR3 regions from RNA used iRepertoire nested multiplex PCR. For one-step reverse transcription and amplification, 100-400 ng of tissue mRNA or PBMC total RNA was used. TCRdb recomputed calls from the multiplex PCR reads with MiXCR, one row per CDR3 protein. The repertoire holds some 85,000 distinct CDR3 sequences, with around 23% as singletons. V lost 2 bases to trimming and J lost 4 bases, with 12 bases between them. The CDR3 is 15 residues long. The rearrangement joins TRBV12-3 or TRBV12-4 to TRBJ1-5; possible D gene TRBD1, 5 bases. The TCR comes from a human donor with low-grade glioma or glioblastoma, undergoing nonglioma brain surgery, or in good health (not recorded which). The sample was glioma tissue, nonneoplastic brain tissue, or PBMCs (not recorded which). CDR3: CASSLSRVMNQPQHF. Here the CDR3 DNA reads TGTGCCAGCAGTTTAAGCAGGGTGATGAATCAGCCCCAGCATTTT.